Given below is one TCR beta chain in context. Its antigen is not identified. This specimen comes from a study of OX40 agonist ivuxolimab in advanced cancers. V lost 3 bases to trimming and J lost 4 bases, with 10 bases between them. In germline, CDR1 is LGHNA, CDR2 YNFKEQ. The CDR3 sequence is 14 residues long. Assay: immunoSEQ multiplex PCR; the TCRdb copy retains only in-frame clones and omits some. Of 50,000 to 75,000 clones in the sample, roughly four fifths were seen once. Broader study findings: Certain nonresponders additionally had low normalized T-cell clonal expansion. Within 6 weeks, CD4+ and CD8+ blood T cells expanded clonally at 0.1 to 3.0 mg/kg. Among the lowest peripheral clonal expansion occurred in 0.1-3.0 mg/kg partial responders.

This chain links TRBV4-2 with TRBJ1-5; D gene ambiguous. The sequence was collected from an adult with an advanced solid tumor such as melanoma, head and neck, liver or kidney cancer. The sample here was CD4+ or CD8+ T cells sorted from blood, taken in a trial of the OX40 agonist ivuxolimab. The CDR3 spells CASSHLLDNQPQHF. CDR3 bases: TGTGCCAGCAGCCACCTACTAGATAATCAGCCCCAGCATTTT.